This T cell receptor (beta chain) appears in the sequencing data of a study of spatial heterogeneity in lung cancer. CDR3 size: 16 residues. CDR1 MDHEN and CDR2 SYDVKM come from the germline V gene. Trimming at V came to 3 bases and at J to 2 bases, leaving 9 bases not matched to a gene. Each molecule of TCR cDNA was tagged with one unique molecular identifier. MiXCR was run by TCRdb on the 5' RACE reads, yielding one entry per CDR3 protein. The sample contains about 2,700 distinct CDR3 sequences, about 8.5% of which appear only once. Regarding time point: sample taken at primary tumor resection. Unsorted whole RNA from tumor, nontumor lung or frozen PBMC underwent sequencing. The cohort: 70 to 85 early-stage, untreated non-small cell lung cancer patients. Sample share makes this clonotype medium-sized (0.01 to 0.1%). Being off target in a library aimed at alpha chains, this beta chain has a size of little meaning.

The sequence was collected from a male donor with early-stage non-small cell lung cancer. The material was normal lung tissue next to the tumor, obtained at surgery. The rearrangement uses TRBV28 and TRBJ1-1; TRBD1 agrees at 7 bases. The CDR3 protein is CASSLGRAGGNTEAFF. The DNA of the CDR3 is TGTGCCAGCAGTTTGGGCCGGGCAGGGGGAAACACTGAAGCTTTCTTT.